One T cell receptor beta chain is described in this entry. Its antigen remains unknown. This entry is derived from a study of shared clonotypes between healthy human individuals. The donors, healthy adults who were HIV-negative, had experienced no recent acute infections or vaccinations. The investigators split CD4+ cells into a CD45RA+ naive subset and a CD45RA-negative memory subset. The method was immunoSEQ multiplex PCR; TCRdb's version includes in-frame clones alone and lacks a portion of them. The table shows some 1.4 million clones, with roughly 96% occurring only once. Germline lookup yields CDR1 SGHRS and CDR2 YFSETQ. The CDR3 is 15 amino acids. Trimming shortened V by 0 bases and J by 0 bases, and 6 bases separated the two germline ends. Study outcomes and limitations: Naive subsets tended to show greater estimated richness than memory subsets. Naive CD4 clonotype sharing across several donors was approximately 5%.

The TCR originated in a man aged 30 to 45 in good health. The sample consisted of naive CD4+ T cells sorted from blood. As for subset: CD45RA+ positively selected. The chain links TRBV5-1 to TRBJ2-2, with D perhaps TRBD1 or TRBD2 (5 bases each). The CDR3 DNA reads as TGCGCCAGCAGCTTGGCGGGGCCGAACACCGGGGAGCTGTTTTTT. This translates into CASSLAGPNTGELFF. Drawing the rest from reference TRBV5-1 and TRBJ2-2, the complete variable domain is KAGVTQTPRYLIKTRGQQVTLSCSPISGHRSVSWYQQTPGQGLQFLFEYFSETQRNKGNFPGRFSGRQFSNSRSEMNVSTLELGDSALYLCASSLAGPNTGELFFGEGSRLTVL.